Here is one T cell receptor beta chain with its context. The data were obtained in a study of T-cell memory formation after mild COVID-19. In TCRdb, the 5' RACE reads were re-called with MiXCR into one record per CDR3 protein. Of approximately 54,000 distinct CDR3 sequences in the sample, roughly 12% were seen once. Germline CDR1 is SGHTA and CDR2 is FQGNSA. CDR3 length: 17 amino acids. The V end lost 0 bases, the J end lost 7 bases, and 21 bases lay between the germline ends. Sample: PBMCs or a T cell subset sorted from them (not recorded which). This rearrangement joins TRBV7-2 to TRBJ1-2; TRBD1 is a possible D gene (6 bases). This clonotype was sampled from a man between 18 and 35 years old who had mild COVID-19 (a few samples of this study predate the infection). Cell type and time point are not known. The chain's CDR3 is CASSLATAMGAAVGYTF. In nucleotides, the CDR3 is TGTGCCAGCAGCTTAGCCACAGCAATGGGGGCGGCGGTTGGCTACACCTTC.